The present T cell receptor beta chain was sequenced within a study of blood T cell repertoires in COVID-19. As for the study in general: Acute and convalescent COVID-19 samples came from the United States, Italy and Spain. T cells, B-cell-depleted T cells, or PBMCs supplied cDNA or gDNA.

As processed by the authors: The assay estimated nucleated cells by amplifying reference gene primers. Some clones are missing from TCRdb's copy, which holds only in-frame ones; the method was immunoSEQ multiplex PCR. The D gene and trimming were derived from the DNA, and the V and J assignments and clone size from that table. The data show about half a million clones, approximately 83% seen once. This sequence originates from a human donor in a cohort sampled during active COVID-19. Sequences were obtained from peripheral blood.

CDR3 DNA: TGTGCCTGGAGCAGGGGTAGCACAGATACGCAGTATTTT. Amino acids: CAWSRGSTDTQYF. The V and J genes are TRBV30 and TRBJ2-3, with D perhaps TRBD1 (6 bases). This CDR3 region has 13 residues. V lost 3 bases and J 0 bases, leaving 7 bases between the germline ends. Germline V gene sequence: CDR1 GTSNPN, CDR2 SVGIG (reference sequence).